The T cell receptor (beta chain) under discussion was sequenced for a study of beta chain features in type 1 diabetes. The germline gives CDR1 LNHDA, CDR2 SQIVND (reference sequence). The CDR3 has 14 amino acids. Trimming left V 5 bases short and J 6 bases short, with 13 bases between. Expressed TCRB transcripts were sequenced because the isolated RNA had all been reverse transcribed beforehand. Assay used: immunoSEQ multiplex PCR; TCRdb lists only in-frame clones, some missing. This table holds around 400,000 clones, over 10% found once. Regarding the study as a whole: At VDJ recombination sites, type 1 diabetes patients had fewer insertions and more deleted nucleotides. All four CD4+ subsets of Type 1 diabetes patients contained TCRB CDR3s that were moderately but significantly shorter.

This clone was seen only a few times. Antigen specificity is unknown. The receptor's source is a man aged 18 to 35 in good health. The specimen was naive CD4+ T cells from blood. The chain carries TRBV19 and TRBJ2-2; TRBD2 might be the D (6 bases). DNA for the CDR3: TGTGCCAGTAGTCGACCGGGAGTGGCCGGGGAGCTGTTTTTT. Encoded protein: CASSRPGVAGELFF.